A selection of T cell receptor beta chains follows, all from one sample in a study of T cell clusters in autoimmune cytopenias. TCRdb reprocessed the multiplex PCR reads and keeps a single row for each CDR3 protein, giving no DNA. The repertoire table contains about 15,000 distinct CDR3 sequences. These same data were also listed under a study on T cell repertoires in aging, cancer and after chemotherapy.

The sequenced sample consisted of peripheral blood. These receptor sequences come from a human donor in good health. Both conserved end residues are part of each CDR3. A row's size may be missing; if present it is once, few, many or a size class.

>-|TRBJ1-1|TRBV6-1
CASSYGRQGNTEAFF
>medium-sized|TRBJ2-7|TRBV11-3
CASSYGPGTQYF
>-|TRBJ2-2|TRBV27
CASSSSVLHTGELFF
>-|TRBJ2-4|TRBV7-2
CASSKTSGRAGDIQYF
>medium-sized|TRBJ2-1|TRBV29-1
CSVGALGEQFF
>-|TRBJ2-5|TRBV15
CATRFGTEETQYF
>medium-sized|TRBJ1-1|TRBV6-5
CASEGGGNTEAFF
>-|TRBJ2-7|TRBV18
CASSLRAGEFDEQYF
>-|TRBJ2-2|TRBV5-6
CASSYRAGEVTGELFF
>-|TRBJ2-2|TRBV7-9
CASSLTKDGNTGELFF
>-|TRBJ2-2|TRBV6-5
CASSFYGTNTGELFF
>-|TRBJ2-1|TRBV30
CAWRGDRWANEQFF
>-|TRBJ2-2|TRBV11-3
CASRFGLAGANTGELFF
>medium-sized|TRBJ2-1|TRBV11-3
CASSLDRGNEQFF
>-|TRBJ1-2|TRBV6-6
CASSAQGSGYTF
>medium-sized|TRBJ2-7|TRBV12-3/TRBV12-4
CASSHRETPSSYEQYF
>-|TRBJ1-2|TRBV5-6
CASSLEQGPGYTF
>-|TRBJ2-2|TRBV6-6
CASSYSARGITGELFF
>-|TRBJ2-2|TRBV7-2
CASGPPRFTGELFF
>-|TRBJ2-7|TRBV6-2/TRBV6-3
CASSQGSEQYF
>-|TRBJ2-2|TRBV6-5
CASSYSNRGHGELFF
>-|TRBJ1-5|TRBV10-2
CASSESRDSYQPQHF
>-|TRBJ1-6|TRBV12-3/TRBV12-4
CASRVDSNNSPLHF
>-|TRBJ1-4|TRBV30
CAWSQSMYEKLFF
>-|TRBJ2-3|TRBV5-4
CASVGGREDTQYF
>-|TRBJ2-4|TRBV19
CASSLRDSKNIQYF
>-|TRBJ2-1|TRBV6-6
CASSYFLGGEQFF
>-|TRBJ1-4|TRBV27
CASRAGPTNEKLFF
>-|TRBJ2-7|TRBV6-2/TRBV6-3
CVSKVSLSYEQYF
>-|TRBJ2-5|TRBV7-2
CASSLTSVQETQYF
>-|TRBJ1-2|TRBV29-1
CSANLNREEGYTF
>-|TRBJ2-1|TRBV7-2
CASSPSARTNSYNEQFF
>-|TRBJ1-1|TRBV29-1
CSVIGQPHLANTEAFF
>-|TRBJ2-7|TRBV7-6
CASSTTQGAPQYF
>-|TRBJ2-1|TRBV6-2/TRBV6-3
CATAMGFYNEQFF
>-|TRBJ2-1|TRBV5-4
CASSLAYNEQFF
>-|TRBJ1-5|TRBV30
CAWSVSGSNQPQHF
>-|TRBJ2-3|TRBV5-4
CASSRDTLTDTQYF
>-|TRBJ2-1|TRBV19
CASSISDEQFF
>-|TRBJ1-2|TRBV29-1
CSVRAGGSYGYTF
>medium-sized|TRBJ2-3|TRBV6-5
CASSYTGQGPDTQYF
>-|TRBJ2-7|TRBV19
CASSTRLDTEQYF
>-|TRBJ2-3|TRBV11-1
CASGRSTDTQYF
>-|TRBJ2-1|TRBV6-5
CASRYLGTSGSDEQFF
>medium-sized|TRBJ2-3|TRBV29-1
CSVEEGGSSRDTQYF
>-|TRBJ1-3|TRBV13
CASSLGRTPGNTIYF
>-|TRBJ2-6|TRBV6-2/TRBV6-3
CASSYSRLALPSGANVLTF
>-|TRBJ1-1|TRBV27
CASSSEIRMNTEAFF
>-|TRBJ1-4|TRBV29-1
CSVAHGRNEKLFF
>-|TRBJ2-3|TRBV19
CASSIQAFVGSGPKDTDTQYF
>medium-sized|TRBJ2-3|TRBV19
CASSKGGASTDTQYF
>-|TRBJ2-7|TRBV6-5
CASSLDGYVQYF
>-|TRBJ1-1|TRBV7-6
CASSSPGGLGPNTEAFF
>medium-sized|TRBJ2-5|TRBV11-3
CASSYGQRGSQETQYF
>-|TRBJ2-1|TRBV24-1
CATSDPRTPSNEQFF
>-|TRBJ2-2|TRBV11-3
CASSLNFGTGELFF